This TCR beta chain was profiled in a study of B cell selection in AIRE deficiency (dated 2019 in TCRdb). Notes on the research overall: Researchers compared the TCRbeta repertoires of sorted blood CD4+ conventional T cells and regulatory T cells from AIRE-deficient patients with the corresponding repertoires from healthy controls. The TCR-sequenced cohort comprised about five AIRE-deficient APECED patients and about five healthy control donors.

Comment on this clone: This receptor's antigen is unknown. No much larger clonotype is one base removed from it; base qualities were not supplied.

The immunoSEQ platform was used to sequence the TCRbeta chain. Per the original workflow: When conventional T cell repertoires were pooled, 1x10^5 or so distinct in-frame TCRbeta sequences were obtained from patients and about 1.5x10^5 from healthy donors. Treg TCRbeta sequences found in two or more individuals were classed as public, and these public Treg TCRbeta sequences were then looked for in Tconv repertoires. To test for differences between groups, Mann-Whitney U tests with Bonferroni-Dunn correction were run in GraphPad Prism 7.03. TCRdb retrieved this table from immuneACCESS and kept in-frame rearrangements only. Not all clones are present; in checked studies, unresolved V genes account for under half, and no reason is known for the remainder. The V and J calls and clone size are taken from that table; D and trimming were inferred from the DNA. In all, the sample holds approximately 24,000 clones, and approximately 96% of those were seen once. The top ten clones comprise around 0.17% of the sample.

Study-wide findings and limitations: In terms of TCRBV gene usage, CDR3 length and TCR diversity, Tconv and Treg cells from AIRE-deficient patients looked similar to Tconv and Treg cells from healthy donors. CDR3s were shorter in shared Treg sequences, reflecting a bias toward rearrangements that have few non-templated nucleotide insertions. Around 30% of Treg TCRbeta sequences shared among healthy donors appeared in patient Tconv cells, suggesting diversion of Treg-biased clones into the Tconv compartment. Among over 3,000 shared Treg TCRbeta sequences, 30% to 40% were found to be shared only among healthy donors and 9.3% only among patients, suggesting that Treg selection is less efficient in the absence of AIRE. Only TCRbeta chains were sequenced, and less than 40% of shared healthy-donor Treg sequences were also present in healthy Tconv cells, possibly due to differing TCRalpha chains.

Conventional CD4 T cells were sorted as CD4+CD127+ cells. Control samples came from healthy donors unrelated to the patients. A FACSAria flow cytometer was used to sort the Tconv and Treg cells intended for TCRbeta sequencing. The sorted cells went into 5-ml round-bottom polystyrene tubes, and the dry cell pellets were then frozen at -80 degrees C until sequencing. This receptor was identified in a human donor in good health. The sequenced sample was CD4+CD127+ conventional T cells sorted from PBMCs.

The nucleotide sequence is given as TGTGCCAGCAGAGGACTAGCGGGGCTCACCGGGGAGCTGTTTTTT. Translated, this gives CASRGLAGLTGELFF. The rearranged chain carries TRBV6-5 and TRBJ2-2; 12 central bases correspond to TRBD2. CDR1 and CDR2 are read off the germline V gene as MNHEY and SVGAGI. The CDR3 measures 15 amino acids from cysteine to phenylalanine. Here the CDR3 DNA is all that survives: 45 bases in frame from base 1. Unmatched junction bases come to 3, with V trimmed by 6 bases and J by 4 bases.